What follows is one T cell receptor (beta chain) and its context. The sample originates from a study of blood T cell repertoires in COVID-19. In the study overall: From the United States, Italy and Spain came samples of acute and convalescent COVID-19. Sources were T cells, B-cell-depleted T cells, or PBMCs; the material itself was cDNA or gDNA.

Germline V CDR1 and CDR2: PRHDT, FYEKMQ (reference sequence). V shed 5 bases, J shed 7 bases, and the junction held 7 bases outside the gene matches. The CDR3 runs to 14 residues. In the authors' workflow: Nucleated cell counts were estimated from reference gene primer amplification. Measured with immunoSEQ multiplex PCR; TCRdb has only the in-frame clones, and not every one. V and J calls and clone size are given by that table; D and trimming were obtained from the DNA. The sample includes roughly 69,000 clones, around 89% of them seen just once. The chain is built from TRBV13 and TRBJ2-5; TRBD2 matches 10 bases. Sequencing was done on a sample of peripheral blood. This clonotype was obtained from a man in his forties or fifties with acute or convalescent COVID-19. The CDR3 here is CASSPAGGSATQYF. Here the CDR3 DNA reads TGTGCCAGCAGCCCAGCGGGAGGGTCCGCGACCCAGTACTTC.